The clone carrying this T cell receptor beta chain appeared once. The source of the sample is a study of blood T cell repertoires in COVID-19. Profiling relied on immunoSEQ multiplex PCR, and the TCRdb table lists in-frame clones only, not all of them. The repertoire holds approximately 140,000 clones, with about 82% as singletons. The CDR3 loop spans 11 amino acids. Trimming pared 1 base from V and 7 bases from J, leaving 4 bases between. From germline, CDR1 is SEHNR and CDR2 FQNEAQ (reference sequence). Sequenced: peripheral blood. The TCR comes from a woman in her forties with active or convalescent COVID-19. The chain is built from TRBV7-9 and TRBJ1-1, with D unclear. The CDR3 coding sequence is TGTGCCAGCAGCTTAGTAATTGAAGCTTTCTTT. Translated: CASSLVIEAFF.